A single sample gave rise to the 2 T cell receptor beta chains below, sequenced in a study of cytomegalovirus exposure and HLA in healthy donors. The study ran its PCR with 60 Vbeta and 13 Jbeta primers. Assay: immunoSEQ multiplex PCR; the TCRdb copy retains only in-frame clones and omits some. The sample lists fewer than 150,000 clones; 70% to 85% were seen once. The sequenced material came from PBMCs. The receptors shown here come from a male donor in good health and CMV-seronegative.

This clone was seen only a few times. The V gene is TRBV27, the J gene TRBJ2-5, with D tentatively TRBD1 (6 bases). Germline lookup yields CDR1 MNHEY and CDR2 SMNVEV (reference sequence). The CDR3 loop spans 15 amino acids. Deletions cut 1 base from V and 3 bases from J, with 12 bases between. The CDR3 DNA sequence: TGTGCCAGCAGTTTATGGGGGCTGATGGAAGAGACCCAGTACTTC. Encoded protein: CASSLWGLMEETQYF.

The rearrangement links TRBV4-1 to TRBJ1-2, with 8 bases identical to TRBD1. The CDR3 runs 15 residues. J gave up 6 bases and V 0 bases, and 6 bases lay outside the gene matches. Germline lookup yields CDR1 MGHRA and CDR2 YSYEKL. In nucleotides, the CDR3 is TGCGCCAGCAGCCAAGAGAGGGCAGGGGGCAATGGCTACACCTTC. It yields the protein CASSQERAGGNGYTF.